The rows below give T cell receptor beta chains drawn from one sample of a study of patients and donors after allogeneic stem cell transplantation. One entry per CDR3 protein, called by TCRdb with MiXCR from the RT-PCR reads. Altogether about a million distinct CDR3 sequences are present, about 20% being singletons, with the ten largest covering 5% to 7.5%. The material sequenced was blood, either unsorted or a sorted T cell fraction (not recorded which). The origin of the receptors is a human donor who was either an allogeneic HSCT recipient or a stem cell or donor lymphocyte infusion donor (not recorded which). It is not recorded whose cells these are; they may come from a transplant donor. The CDR3 runs from the conserved cysteine through the conserved F or W. The order of the fields is D gene, CDR3 length, clone size, J gene, V gene, CDR3 DNA, CDR3 protein. A D gene is named only where the DNA matches it firmly. Rows may omit the clone size; those that give it use once, few, many or a size class.

TRBD1 | 17 | . | TRBJ1-2 | TRBV25-1 | TGTGCCAGCTCTCCCGGGCAGGGGGGATCTCAGAACTATGGCTACACCTTC | CASSPGQGGSQNYGYTF
TRBD2 | 19 | . | TRBJ2-6 | TRBV5-1 | TGCGCCAGCAGCTTGCGGCTAGCGGGCGACAGCTCTGGGGCCAACGTCCTGACTTTC | CASSLRLAGDSSGANVLTF
. | 13 | few | TRBJ2-5 | TRBV29-1 | TGCAGCGTTGAAATCCCAGGGGGGGAGACCCAGTACTTC | CSVEIPGGETQYF
. | 15 | . | TRBJ2-7 | TRBV10-3 | TGTGCCATCAGTGACTCTTTAGGGGGCTCCTACGAGCAGTACTTC | CAISDSLGGSYEQYF
TRBD1 | 15 | few | TRBJ2-5 | TRBV7-7 | TGTGCTAGCAGCCCGACGGACAGGGAACAAGAGACCCAGTACTTC | CASSPTDREQETQYF
. | 14 | few | TRBJ2-4 | TRBV20-1 | TGCAGTGCTCCCGCCGTTTTAGCCAAAAACATTCAGTACTTC | CSAPAVLAKNIQYF
. | 11 | few | TRBJ1-6 | TRBV2 | TGTGCCACAACGGGTAATTCACCCCTCCACTTT | CATTGNSPLHF
. | 13 | . | TRBJ2-7 | TRBV13 | TGTGCCAGCAGCTTTGGGGTTCGGTACGAGCAGTACTTC | CASSFGVRYEQYF
. | 13 | . | TRBJ1-1 | TRBV10-3 | TGTGCCATCAGTGAAGGACGGGGGACTGAAGCTTTCTTT | CAISEGRGTEAFF
. | 14 | . | TRBJ2-7 | TRBV5-1 | TGCGCCAGCAGCTTGCGTACCAGAACCTACGAGCAGTACTTC | CASSLRTRTYEQYF
. | 17 | many | TRBJ1-1 | TRBV5-1 | TGCGCCAGCAATTTGCTAGGACCCAGGGGCGGCTACACTGAAGCTTTCTTT | CASNLLGPRGGYTEAFF
TRBD1 | 14 | . | TRBJ2-7 | TRBV30 | TGTGCCTGGAGTGTTTGGGACAGGGAGTACGAGCAGTACTTC | CAWSVWDREYEQYF
. | 15 | many | TRBJ1-1 | TRBV6-5 | TGTGCCAGCAGTTACGTACAGGGTTTAGCCACTGAAGCTTTCTTT | CASSYVQGLATEAFF
TRBD1 | 13 | few | TRBJ1-1 | TRBV29-1 | TGCAGCGTGGGGACAGGGATAGGCACTGAAGCTTTCTTT | CSVGTGIGTEAFF
TRBD2 | 16 | many | TRBJ2-2 | TRBV5-1 | TGCGCCAGCAGCTCTTCCGGGACTAGAAACACCGGGGAGCTGTTTTTT | CASSSSGTRNTGELFF
. | 13 | . | TRBJ2-7 | TRBV12-5 | TGTGCTAGTGGAGACAGGAGCTCCTACGAGCAGTACTTC | CASGDRSSYEQYF
TRBD1 | 15 | . | TRBJ2-3 | TRBV19 | TGTGCCAGTAGTATCCAGGGGGCGCATTCAGATACGCAGTATTTT | CASSIQGAHSDTQYF
TRBD2 | 15 | . | TRBJ2-1 | TRBV20-1 | TGCAGTGCTACAGGGTCAGCGGGAGCCTACAATGAGCAGTTCTTC | CSATGSAGAYNEQFF
. | 12 | many | TRBJ2-3 | TRBV5-1 | TGCGCCAGCAGCAATGGGCCAGATACGCAGTATTTT | CASSNGPDTQYF
. | 12 | few | TRBJ1-2 | TRBV7-9 | TGTGCCAGCAGCGAAACAGACCATGGCTACACCTTC | CASSETDHGYTF
TRBD2 | 15 | . | TRBJ2-1 | TRBV11-2 | TGTGCCAGCAGCCAACGGCTAGCGGGGGGCGGTGAGCAGTTCTTC | CASSQRLAGGGEQFF
. | 15 | few | TRBJ2-1 | TRBV5-6 | TGTGCCAGCAGCTCTTGGGGGCTTCAAGGGAGTGAGCAGTTCTTC | CASSSWGLQGSEQFF
. | 17 | many | TRBJ2-2 | TRBV12-3/TRBV12-4 | TGTGCCAGCAGTTTAGAGACCTGGGACGGGAACACCGGGGAGCTGTTTTTT | CASSLETWDGNTGELFF
. | 14 | . | TRBJ2-7 | TRBV20-1 | TGCAGTGCTAGAATTGGCCTCAAAGCTTACGAGCAGTACTTC | CSARIGLKAYEQYF
. | 16 | few | TRBJ1-1 | TRBV10-3 | TGTGCCATCAGTGAGTCAATACAAGGGGCCGACACTGAAGCTTTCTTT | CAISESIQGADTEAFF
TRBD1 | 16 | few | TRBJ2-1 | TRBV20-1 | TGCAGTGCTAGACCCCGGGACAGGGCTCTTTTTAATGAGCAGTTCTTC | CSARPRDRALFNEQFF
. | 16 | few | TRBJ2-5 | TRBV19 | TGTGCCAGTAGTTCCTCCAGGGCAAGGAATTCGGAGACCCAGTACTTC | CASSSSRARNSETQYF
. | 10 | few | TRBJ2-1 | TRBV20-1 | TGCAGTGCCGTAGGGCCCCCCGGGATCTTC | CSAVGPPGIF
. | 15 | . | TRBJ1-1 | TRBV5-8 | TGTGCCAGCAGCTTATCTTACCGGGGAATGACTGAAGCTTTCTTT | CASSLSYRGMTEAFF
TRBD2 | 16 | . | TRBJ2-2 | TRBV5-1 | TGCGCCAGCAGCCTTACCCTAGCGGGAGGCACCGGGGAGCTGTTTTTT | CASSLTLAGGTGELFF
. | 17 | few | TRBJ2-3 | TRBV21-1 | TGTGCCAGCAGCGAGTTGGACCCGGAGCCCTGCACAGATACGCAGTATTTT | CASSELDPEPCTDTQYF
. | 12 | many | TRBJ2-3 | TRBV5-1 | TGCGCCAGCAGCTTGGCCGGGACGGGGCAGTATTTT | CASSLAGTGQYF
. | 13 | . | TRBJ2-1 | TRBV6-5 | TGTGCCAGCAGTTACTCGAAGTCGATAGGGGAATTCTTC | CASSYSKSIGEFF
. | 16 | many | TRBJ2-3 | TRBV12-3/TRBV12-4 | TGTGCCAGCAGTTGGATACCCGACCTAAACACAGATACGCAGTATTTT | CASSWIPDLNTDTQYF
. | 14 | . | TRBJ2-2 | TRBV2 | TGTGCCAGTTCTCTGAAGATCACGGCCGGGGAGCTGTTTTTT | CASSLKITAGELFF
. | 14 | few | TRBJ1-2 | TRBV12-3/TRBV12-4 | TGTGCCAGCAGTTCCGGGGGCCCCGACTATGGCTACACCTTC | CASSSGGPDYGYTF
. | 13 | few | TRBJ2-1 | TRBV12-3/TRBV12-4 | TGTGCCAGCAGTAATCGCCGGGGCCCCCGGGGGTTCTTC | CASSNRRGPRGFF
. | 15 | few | TRBJ2-7 | TRBV13 | TGTGCCAGCAGCCATTGGGCTCGCCGTACCTACGAGCAGTACTTC | CASSHWARRTYEQYF
TRBD2 | 18 | . | TRBJ2-3 | TRBV28 | TGTGCCAGCACCTTAGTAGAGGCCGGACTAGCGAACCCAGATACGCAGTATTTT | CASTLVEAGLANPDTQYF
TRBD2 | 17 | . | TRBJ2-3 | TRBV7-9 | TGTGCCAGCAGCTTAGAGGGACTAAGAGTGAGAATAGATACGCAGTATTTT | CASSLEGLRVRIDTQYF
. | 15 | . | TRBJ2-2 | TRBV5-1 | TGCGCCAGCGCTCCGGGACTCCCCGGTGTCGGGGAGCTGTTTTTT | CASAPGLPGVGELFF
. | 16 | . | TRBJ2-5 | TRBV4-3 | TGCGCCAGCAGCCAAATTGCGGGGGCCGTCCAAGAGACCCAGTACTTC | CASSQIAGAVQETQYF
TRBD1 | 16 | . | TRBJ2-7 | TRBV4-1 | TGCGCCAGCAGCCCGATGGGACAGGGAAGCTCCTACGAGCAGTACTTC | CASSPMGQGSSYEQYF